This T cell receptor (beta chain) was identified in a study of blood T cell repertoires in COVID-19. Study summary: The origin of the acute and convalescent COVID-19 samples was the United States, Italy and Spain. Sample material is recorded as cDNA or gDNA derived from T cells, B-cell-depleted T cells, or PBMCs.

Authors' processing steps: Amplification from reference gene primers served as the basis for estimated nucleated cell counts. The assay was immunoSEQ multiplex PCR, and TCRdb's table has in-frame clones only and misses some. The V and J calls and clone size are taken from that table; D and trimming were inferred from the DNA. The sample records about 220,000 clones, about 90% being singletons. This clonotype originated in a middle-aged man with active or convalescent COVID-19. The sample consisted of peripheral blood.

The CDR3 sequence is CARMTSGAPSYNEQFF. The CDR3 DNA is TGTGCCAGAATGACTAGCGGAGCCCCATCCTACAATGAGCAGTTCTTC. The chain couples TRBV19 to TRBJ2-1; 9 positions match TRBD2. This CDR3 is built from 16 residues. The ends lost 9 bases at V and 1 base at J; junction bases unmatched: 10. Germline V gene sequence: CDR1 LNHDA, CDR2 SQIVND (reference sequence).